Listed below are T cell receptor beta chains from one sample, sequenced in a study of memory CD8 T cells in hepatitis C reinfection. Using immunoSEQ multiplex PCR, the repertoire was profiled, and TCRdb retains in-frame clones only, with some absent. This repertoire shows around 5,000 clones, over 80% found once; its top ten account for roughly 24%. The sequenced sample consisted of naive CD8+ T cells sorted from blood. These receptors originate from a man aged 45 to 65 with hepatitis C virus infection. Both conserved end residues are part of each CDR3. D genes are given only for firm matches. Clone size, where shown, is once, few, many, or a class for clones that have expanded.

abundance: -
v_gene: TRBV5-6
j_gene: TRBJ2-5
d_gene: TRBD2
CDR3nt: TGTGCCAGCAGCCCGGGAGGTATAGTAGCGTGGGAGACCCAGTACTTC
CDR3aa: CASSPGGIVAWETQYF

abundance: -
v_gene: TRBV28
j_gene: TRBJ1-3
d_gene: -
CDR3nt: TGTGCCAGCAGTTTAGATCCAGAGGAGGAACCCTCTGGAAACACCATATATTTT
CDR3aa: CASSLDPEEEPSGNTIYF

abundance: -
v_gene: TRBV28
j_gene: TRBJ2-7
d_gene: TRBD2
CDR3nt: TGTGCCAGCAGTGTGAGCGGGATTTCCTACGAGCAGTACTTC
CDR3aa: CASSVSGISYEQYF

abundance: -
v_gene: TRBV15
j_gene: TRBJ2-5
d_gene: -
CDR3nt: TGTGCCACCGCCGGGGGGCATGAAGAGACCCAGTACTTC
CDR3aa: CATAGGHEETQYF

abundance: -
v_gene: TRBV28
j_gene: TRBJ2-5
d_gene: TRBD2
CDR3nt: TGTGCCAGCGGGACTACTATGGAGACCCAGTACTTC
CDR3aa: CASGTTMETQYF

abundance: few
v_gene: TRBV9
j_gene: TRBJ1-5
d_gene: TRBD1
CDR3nt: TGTGCCAGCAGCCCAGAGGGGGCAGGCTTTCAGCCCCAGCATTTT
CDR3aa: CASSPEGAGFQPQHF

abundance: -
v_gene: TRBV27
j_gene: TRBJ1-1
d_gene: TRBD1
CDR3nt: TGTGCCAGCAGTGGACAGGGGTTCACTGAAGCTTTCTTT
CDR3aa: CASSGQGFTEAFF

abundance: -
v_gene: TRBV7-9
j_gene: TRBJ2-2
d_gene: -
CDR3nt: TGTGCCAGCAGCGAGCTGGGCCTCACCGGGGAGCTGTTTTTT
CDR3aa: CASSELGLTGELFF

abundance: -
v_gene: TRBV9
j_gene: TRBJ1-5
d_gene: TRBD1
CDR3nt: TGTGCCAGCAGCGGAGGGACAGGGGGACTTCAGCCCCAGCATTTT
CDR3aa: CASSGGTGGLQPQHF

abundance: -
v_gene: TRBV5-4
j_gene: TRBJ2-3
d_gene: TRBD2
CDR3nt: TGTGCCAGCAGCAGAATAGCGGGAGCCACAGATACGCAGTATTTT
CDR3aa: CASSRIAGATDTQYF

abundance: -
v_gene: TRBV5-4
j_gene: TRBJ2-5
d_gene: -
CDR3nt: TGTGCCAGCAGCTTAGAGGGTGGTTATGAGACCCAGTACTTC
CDR3aa: CASSLEGGYETQYF

abundance: -
v_gene: TRBV27
j_gene: TRBJ2-7
d_gene: TRBD1
CDR3nt: TGTGCCAGCAGTTTATTGGGTGGACAGGGAATAGGCGAGCAGTACTTC
CDR3aa: CASSLLGGQGIGEQYF

abundance: -
v_gene: TRBV30
j_gene: TRBJ2-2
d_gene: TRBD1
CDR3nt: TGTGCCAGGGACAGAGGAACTAACACCGGGGAGCTGTTTTTT
CDR3aa: CARDRGTNTGELFF

abundance: -
v_gene: TRBV5-5
j_gene: TRBJ2-7
d_gene: TRBD2
CDR3nt: TGTGCCAGCAGCCCAGGGACTAGCGGGAGGAGATACGAGCAGTACTTC
CDR3aa: CASSPGTSGRRYEQYF

abundance: -
v_gene: TRBV27
j_gene: TRBJ2-7
d_gene: TRBD2
CDR3nt: TGTGCCAGCGCCGGGGGGAGCCTCTCCTACGAGCAGTACTTC
CDR3aa: CASAGGSLSYEQYF

abundance: -
v_gene: TRBV4-1
j_gene: TRBJ1-1
d_gene: TRBD1
CDR3nt: TGCGCCAGCAGCCAACTTGCCACAGGGGTCGGCACTGAAGCTTTCTTT
CDR3aa: CASSQLATGVGTEAFF

abundance: -
v_gene: TRBV5-4
j_gene: TRBJ2-2
d_gene: TRBD2
CDR3nt: TGTGCCAGCAGCTTGGGACTAGCGGGAGGGGCCGGGGAGCTGTTTTTT
CDR3aa: CASSLGLAGGAGELFF

abundance: -
v_gene: TRBV19
j_gene: TRBJ1-3
d_gene: -
CDR3nt: TGTGCCAGTAGTATAGATGGGGGGAGCTCTGGAAACACCATATATTTT
CDR3aa: CASSIDGGSSGNTIYF

abundance: -
v_gene: TRBV13
j_gene: TRBJ2-4
d_gene: TRBD1
CDR3nt: TGTGCCAGCAGCACAGACAGGGGCCGGGGCATTCAGTACTTC
CDR3aa: CASSTDRGRGIQYF

abundance: -
v_gene: TRBV6-1
j_gene: TRBJ2-2
d_gene: -
CDR3nt: TGTGCTGGCCGGGGAGCGAACACCGGGGAGCTGTTTTTT
CDR3aa: CAGRGANTGELFF

abundance: -
v_gene: TRBV13
j_gene: TRBJ2-3
d_gene: TRBD2
CDR3nt: TGTGCCAGTAGCGGGAGGGCCGGAGATACGCAGTATTTT
CDR3aa: CASSGRAGDTQYF

abundance: -
v_gene: TRBV4-1
j_gene: TRBJ1-1
d_gene: -
CDR3nt: TGCGCCAGCAGCCAAGGGGAAAATTTCCGGACTATTCAAGCTTTCTTT
CDR3aa: CASSQGENFRTIQAFF

abundance: once
v_gene: TRBV27
j_gene: TRBJ2-1
d_gene: -
CDR3nt: TGTGCCAGCAGTCCTATAATGACGGACAGCCGTAATGAGCAGTTCTTC
CDR3aa: CASSPIMTDSRNEQFF

abundance: -
v_gene: TRBV7-8
j_gene: TRBJ1-1
d_gene: TRBD1
CDR3nt: TGTGCCAGCCAGACAGGGGGCACTGAAGCTTTCTTT
CDR3aa: CASQTGGTEAFF

abundance: -
v_gene: TRBV9
j_gene: TRBJ2-1
d_gene: TRBD2
CDR3nt: TGTGCCAGCAGCCCGCCCGCGGGAGGCGATGGTGAGCAGTTCTTC
CDR3aa: CASSPPAGGDGEQFF

abundance: -
v_gene: TRBV30
j_gene: TRBJ1-1
d_gene: TRBD1
CDR3nt: TGTGCCTGGAGTAAATCGACAGGGTCAAGGGCTGAAGCTTTCTTT
CDR3aa: CAWSKSTGSRAEAFF

abundance: -
v_gene: TRBV4-3
j_gene: TRBJ1-2
d_gene: TRBD1
CDR3nt: TGCGCCAGCAGCCCGAACACAGGGGCAATTGGCTACACCTTC
CDR3aa: CASSPNTGAIGYTF

abundance: -
v_gene: TRBV30
j_gene: TRBJ2-1
d_gene: -
CDR3nt: TGTGCCTGGAAGGCGTCAGGCTCCTACAATGAGCAGTTCTTC
CDR3aa: CAWKASGSYNEQFF

abundance: -
v_gene: TRBV10-2
j_gene: TRBJ2-1
d_gene: TRBD2
CDR3nt: TGCGCCACCCCTGGGCCTAGCGGGAGTAACAATGAGCAGTTCTTC
CDR3aa: CATPGPSGSNNEQFF

abundance: -
v_gene: TRBV19
j_gene: TRBJ2-1
d_gene: -
CDR3nt: TGTGCCAGTAGCGCCCTAACGCTCGATGAGCAGTTCTTC
CDR3aa: CASSALTLDEQFF

abundance: once
v_gene: TRBV7-9
j_gene: TRBJ2-7
d_gene: -
CDR3nt: TGTGCCAGCAGCCCCCGTTGGGGCGAATACGAGCAGTACTTC
CDR3aa: CASSPRWGEYEQYF

abundance: -
v_gene: TRBV4-1
j_gene: TRBJ2-7
d_gene: TRBD2
CDR3nt: TGCGCCAGCAGCCTTACTAGCGGAGCCTACGAGCAGTACTTC
CDR3aa: CASSLTSGAYEQYF

abundance: -
v_gene: TRBV11-2
j_gene: TRBJ1-1
d_gene: TRBD1
CDR3nt: TGTGCCAGCAGCACGTGGGACAGTCAGAACACTGAAGCTTTCTTT
CDR3aa: CASSTWDSQNTEAFF

abundance: once
v_gene: TRBV7-9
j_gene: TRBJ2-1
d_gene: -
CDR3nt: TGTGCCAGCAGCTCTACCGGGACTTGGGATGAGCAGTTCTTC
CDR3aa: CASSSTGTWDEQFF

abundance: -
v_gene: TRBV27
j_gene: TRBJ2-7
d_gene: TRBD2
CDR3nt: TGTGCCAGCAGTTCCGGACTAGCGGGAGGGAGAGTCTACGAGCAGTACTTC
CDR3aa: CASSSGLAGGRVYEQYF

abundance: once
v_gene: TRBV7-9
j_gene: TRBJ2-2
d_gene: -
CDR3nt: TGTGCCACCCCGGGCACCGGGGAGCTGTTTTTT
CDR3aa: CATPGTGELFF

abundance: -
v_gene: TRBV27
j_gene: TRBJ2-1
d_gene: TRBD1
CDR3nt: TGTGCCAGCAGTCTTGGGACAGAAGGCAATGAGCAGTTCTTC
CDR3aa: CASSLGTEGNEQFF

abundance: -
v_gene: TRBV2
j_gene: TRBJ1-3
d_gene: TRBD1
CDR3nt: TGTGCCAGTCACGGACTGGAACAGGGGGCCGATTTT
CDR3aa: CASHGLEQGADF

abundance: -
v_gene: TRBV9
j_gene: TRBJ2-3
d_gene: -
CDR3nt: TGTGCCAGCAGCGTAGGGCAACAGGTCACTAGCACAGATACGCAGTATTTT
CDR3aa: CASSVGQQVTSTDTQYF

abundance: medium-sized
v_gene: TRBV30
j_gene: TRBJ1-5
d_gene: -
CDR3nt: TGTGCCCTCGCGGTTGACGGGAGAAAAGATCAGCCCCAGCATTTT
CDR3aa: CALAVDGRKDQPQHF

abundance: -
v_gene: TRBV28
j_gene: TRBJ1-1
d_gene: TRBD1
CDR3nt: TGTGCCAGCAGTTTGTTAGACAGGGGGAACACTGAAGCTTTCTTT
CDR3aa: CASSLLDRGNTEAFF

abundance: -
v_gene: TRBV28
j_gene: TRBJ2-5
d_gene: TRBD1
CDR3nt: TGTGCCAGCAGTTCGAGGACAGGGTTCGGCCAAGAGACCCAGTACTTC
CDR3aa: CASSSRTGFGQETQYF

abundance: -
v_gene: TRBV5-1
j_gene: TRBJ2-7
d_gene: -
CDR3nt: TGCGCCAGCAGCTTGGCCTACGAGCAGTACTTC
CDR3aa: CASSLAYEQYF

abundance: once
v_gene: TRBV7-8
j_gene: TRBJ2-7
d_gene: TRBD2
CDR3nt: TGTGCCAGCAGCTTAGGGACTAGCGACGAGCAGTACTTC
CDR3aa: CASSLGTSDEQYF

abundance: once
v_gene: TRBV28
j_gene: TRBJ2-5
d_gene: -
CDR3nt: TGTGCCAGCAGCCCCCTTGCAGTCCAAGAGACCCAGTACTTC
CDR3aa: CASSPLAVQETQYF